This section outlines one T cell receptor beta chain sequence together with its context. Its matching antigen is unknown. The repertoire was sequenced with immunoSEQ multiplex PCR; TCRdb's copy has only in-frame clones and lacks some. The sample lists about 30,000 clones, approximately 72% occurring once. This entry is derived from a study of PD-1 blockade in classical Hodgkin lymphoma. Whole-study findings and limits: CD4+ TCR diversity rose significantly by C4D1, and CD8+ TCR diversity did not.

Trimming left V 4 bases short and J 1 base short, with 20 bases between. The CDR3 is 17 residues long. Germline V gives CDR1 SGDLS, CDR2 YYNGEE. With no exception, relapse followed autologous stem cell transplantation in all patients, and brentuximab vedotin exposure varied. Specimen: peripheral blood mononuclear cells (PBMCs), collected before the second cycle of nivolumab. V gene TRBV9 combines with J gene TRBJ2-5; D tentatively fits TRBD1 or TRBD2 (6 bases each). The origin of this receptor is a human donor with classical Hodgkin lymphoma. CDR3 coding DNA: TGTGCCAGCAGCCCACGGTGGGGGGCATCCGGCCAAGAGACCCAGTACTTC. Its protein is CASSPRWGASGQETQYF.